This T cell receptor beta chain came from a study of Graves' ophthalmopathy and Graves' hyperthyroidism. Germline V gene sequence: CDR1 SGHRS, CDR2 YFSETQ. V lost 0 bases, J lost 7 bases, and 17 bases lay in between. The CDR3 has 16 amino acids. This clonotype was counted once. The study amplified TCR beta CDR3 regions using RNA transcripts. RT-PCR in the first round used HTBI primers; a second-round multiplex PCR followed. TCRdb called the multiplex PCR reads again in MiXCR, with one record for every CDR3 protein. The data contain over a million distinct CDR3 sequences, about two fifths of them seen just once; the ten biggest clones take up 11%.

This chain joins TRBV5-1 and TRBJ1-5; D is possibly TRBD1 (5 bases). The source material was peripheral blood or thyroid tissue (not recorded which). This TCR came from an adult man with Graves' hyperthyroidism. The CDR3 sequence is CASSLEPGPPNQPQHF. The CDR3 DNA is TGCGCCAGCAGCTTGGAACCGGGACCCCCGAACCAGCCCCAGCATTTT.